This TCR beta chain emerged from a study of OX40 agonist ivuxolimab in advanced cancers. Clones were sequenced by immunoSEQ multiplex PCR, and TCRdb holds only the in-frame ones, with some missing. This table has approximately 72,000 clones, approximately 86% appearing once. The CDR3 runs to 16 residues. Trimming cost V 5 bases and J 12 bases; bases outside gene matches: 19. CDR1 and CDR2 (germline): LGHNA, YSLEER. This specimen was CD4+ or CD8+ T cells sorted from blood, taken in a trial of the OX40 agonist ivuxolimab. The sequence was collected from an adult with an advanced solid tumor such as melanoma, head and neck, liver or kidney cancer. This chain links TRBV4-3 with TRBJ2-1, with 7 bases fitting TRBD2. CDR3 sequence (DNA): TGCGCCAGCAGCTCGCGGACTAGAAATAAGACCGAGCGGCAGTTCTTC. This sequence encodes CASSSRTRNKTERQFF.